The present T cell receptor (beta chain) was sequenced within a study of blood T cell repertoires in COVID-19. On the study more broadly: PBMCs, B-cell-depleted T cells, or T cells were the source of the cDNA or gDNA that made up the material.

Authors' processing steps: Reference gene primer amplification gave nucleated cell count estimates. TCRdb keeps only in-frame clones here, not all; method: immunoSEQ multiplex PCR. Clonal size and the V and J genes are those of that table, whereas D and trimming came from the DNA. The sample comprises 110,000 or so clones, approximately 80% of which are singletons, and over 15% rests with the top ten. Germline values: CDR1 LGHDT, CDR2 YNNKEL (reference sequence). V gave up 9 bases and J gave up 1 base, with 9 bases separating them. The CDR3 has 12 amino acids. This sequence originates from a woman of 80 years or more with acute or convalescent COVID-19. The sample taken for sequencing was peripheral blood. The J gene is TRBJ1-1, the V gene TRBV3-1 (or the pseudogene TRBV3-2), with D possibly TRBD1 on 6 matching bases. The chain's CDR3 is CASQQGNTEAFF. The DNA for the CDR3 is TGTGCCAGTCAACAGGGGAACACTGAAGCTTTCTTT.